Described below is a single TCR beta chain sequence and its context. Its target is not known. The sample belongs to a study of human T cells and chemical hapten exposure. The CDR3 length is 16 residues. V dropped 3 bases and J dropped 5; count of bases not matched to a gene: 7. Germline values: CDR1 MGHRA, CDR2 YSYEKL. What the library attached to individual cDNA molecules were unique molecular identifiers. Via MiXCR, TCRdb re-called the 5' RACE reads, giving one row per CDR3 protein. The table lists 110,000 or so distinct CDR3 sequences, roughly 19% of them singletons, with approximately 2.8% in the top ten. Whole blood that had not been fractionated was the source of extracted total RNA. Study-wide results and limits: Unchanged with DPC sensitization were TCRs above 1 in 1000 frequency.

The clonotype originates from a human donor in good health. This rearrangement joins TRBV4-1 to TRBJ2-7, with 13 bases fitting TRBD2. The CDR3 nucleotides read TGCGCCAGCAGCCATGAACTAGCGGGAGGGTCCCACGAGCAGTACTTC. It encodes CASSHELAGGSHEQYF.